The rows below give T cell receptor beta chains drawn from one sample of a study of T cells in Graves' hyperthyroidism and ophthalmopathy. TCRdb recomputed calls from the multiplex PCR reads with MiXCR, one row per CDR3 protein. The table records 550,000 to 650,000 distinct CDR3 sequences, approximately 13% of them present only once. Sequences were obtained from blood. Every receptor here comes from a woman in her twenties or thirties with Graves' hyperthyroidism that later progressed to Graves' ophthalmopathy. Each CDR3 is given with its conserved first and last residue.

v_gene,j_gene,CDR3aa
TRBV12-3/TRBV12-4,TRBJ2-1,CASSDYMGLAGNEQFF
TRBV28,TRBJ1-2,CASGQGRYGYTF
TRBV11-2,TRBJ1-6,CASSLDPFFRRDSPLHF
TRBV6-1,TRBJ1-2,CASRMDKNYGYTF
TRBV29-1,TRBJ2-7,CSVWDRELYEQYF
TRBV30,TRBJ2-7,CAWEQGYEQYF
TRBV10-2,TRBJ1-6,CASSESGASHSPLHF
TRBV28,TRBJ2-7,CASSPPGGRGEEQYF
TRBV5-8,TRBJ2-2,CASSQDRGGLAAYTGELFF
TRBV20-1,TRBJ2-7,CSAEGLAHTYEQYF
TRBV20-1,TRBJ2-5,CSARPGQREGTQYF
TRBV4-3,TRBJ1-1,CASSQPGTGKTEAFF
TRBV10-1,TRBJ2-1,CASSDGGTYNEQFF
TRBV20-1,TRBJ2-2,CSAKQAYTGELFF
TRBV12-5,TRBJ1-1,CASGLVRGSGTEAFF
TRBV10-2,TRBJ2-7,CASSDELAGPYEQYF
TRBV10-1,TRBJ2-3,CASSESASRGDTQYF
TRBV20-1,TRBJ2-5,CSALRGGSRSLETQYF
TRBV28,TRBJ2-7,CASSPGEAISYEQYF
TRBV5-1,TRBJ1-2,CASSSEGYGYTF
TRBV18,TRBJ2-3,CASSPSGSGTDTQYF
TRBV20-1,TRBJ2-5,CSAYYQGEETQYF
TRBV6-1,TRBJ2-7,CASSGASGDERYF
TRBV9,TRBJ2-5,CASSDPGRRETQYF